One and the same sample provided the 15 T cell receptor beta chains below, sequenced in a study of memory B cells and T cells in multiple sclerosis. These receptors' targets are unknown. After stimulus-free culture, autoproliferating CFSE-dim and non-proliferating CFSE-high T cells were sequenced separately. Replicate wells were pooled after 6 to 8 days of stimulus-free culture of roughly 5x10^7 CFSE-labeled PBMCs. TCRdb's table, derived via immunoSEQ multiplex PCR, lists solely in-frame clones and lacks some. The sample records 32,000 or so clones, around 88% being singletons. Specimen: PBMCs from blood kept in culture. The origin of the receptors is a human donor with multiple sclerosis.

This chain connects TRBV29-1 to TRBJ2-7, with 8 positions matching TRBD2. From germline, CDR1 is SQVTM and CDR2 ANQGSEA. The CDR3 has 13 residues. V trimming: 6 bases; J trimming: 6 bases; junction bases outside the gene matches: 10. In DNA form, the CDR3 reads TGCAGCGTGGCGGCGGGAGGAAACGGCGAGCAGTACTTC. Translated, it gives CSVAAGGNGEQYF.

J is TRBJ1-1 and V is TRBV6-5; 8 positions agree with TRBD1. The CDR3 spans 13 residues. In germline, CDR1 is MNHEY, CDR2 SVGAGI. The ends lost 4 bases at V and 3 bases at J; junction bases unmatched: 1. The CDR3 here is CASSWGQDTEAFF. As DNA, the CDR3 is TGTGCCAGCAGTTGGGGACAGGACACTGAAGCTTTCTTT.

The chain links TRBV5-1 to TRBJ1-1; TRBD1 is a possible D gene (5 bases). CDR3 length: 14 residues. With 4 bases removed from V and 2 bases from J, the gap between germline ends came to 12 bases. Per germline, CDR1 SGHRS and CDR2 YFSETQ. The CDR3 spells CASSPSGLNTEAFF. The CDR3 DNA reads TGCGCCAGCAGCCCTTCGGGACTTAACACTGAAGCTTTCTTT.

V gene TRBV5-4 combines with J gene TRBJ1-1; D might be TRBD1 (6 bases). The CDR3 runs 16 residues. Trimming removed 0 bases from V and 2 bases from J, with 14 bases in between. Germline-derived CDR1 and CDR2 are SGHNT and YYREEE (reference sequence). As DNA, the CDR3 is TGTGCCAGCAGCTTGGAGGGGGGATTCAGAAACACTGAAGCTTTCTTT. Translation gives CASSLEGGFRNTEAFF.

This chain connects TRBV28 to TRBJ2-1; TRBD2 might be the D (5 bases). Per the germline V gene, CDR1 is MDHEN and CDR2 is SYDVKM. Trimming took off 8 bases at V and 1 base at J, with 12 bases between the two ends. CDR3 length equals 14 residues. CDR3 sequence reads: CASGGGPSYNEQFF. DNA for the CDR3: TGTGCCAGCGGAGGAGGACCTTCCTACAATGAGCAGTTCTTC.

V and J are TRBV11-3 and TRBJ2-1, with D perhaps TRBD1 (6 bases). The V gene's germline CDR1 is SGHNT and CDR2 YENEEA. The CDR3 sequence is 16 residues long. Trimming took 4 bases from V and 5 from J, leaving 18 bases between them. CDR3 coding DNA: TGTGCCAGCAGCTCCAGGGGTCCAGGGGCCGACAATGAGCAGTTCTTC. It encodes CASSSRGPGADNEQFF.

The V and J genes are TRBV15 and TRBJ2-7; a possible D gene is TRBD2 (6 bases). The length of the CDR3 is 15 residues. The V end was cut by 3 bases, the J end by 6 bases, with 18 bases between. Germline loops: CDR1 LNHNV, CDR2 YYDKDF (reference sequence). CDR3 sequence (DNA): TGTGCCACCAGCAGTGCGCGGGACGGCCTCTCCGAGCAGTACTTC. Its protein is CATSSARDGLSEQYF.

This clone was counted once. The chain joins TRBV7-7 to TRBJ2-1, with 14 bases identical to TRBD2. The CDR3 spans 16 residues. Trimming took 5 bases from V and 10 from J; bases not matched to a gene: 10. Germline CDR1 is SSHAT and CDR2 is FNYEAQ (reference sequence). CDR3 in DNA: TGTGCCAGCAGCCACTTGACTAGCGGGGGGGCCTGGGAGCAGTTCTTC. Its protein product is CASSHLTSGGAWEQFF.

CDR3 in amino acids: CASTQGRNTEAFF. The CDR3, as DNA: TGTGCCAGTACTCAGGGGCGGAACACTGAAGCTTTCTTT. The J gene is TRBJ1-1, the V gene TRBV19, with D perhaps TRBD1 (6 bases). Looked up from germline, CDR1 is LNHDA and CDR2 is SQIVND (reference sequence). The CDR3 is 13 residues long. Trimming took off 7 bases at V and 1 base at J, with 10 bases between the two ends.

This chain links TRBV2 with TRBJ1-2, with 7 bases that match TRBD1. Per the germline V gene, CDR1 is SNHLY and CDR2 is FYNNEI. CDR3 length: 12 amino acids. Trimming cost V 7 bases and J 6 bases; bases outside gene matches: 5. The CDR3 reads CASNKGADGYTF. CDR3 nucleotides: TGTGCCAGCAATAAGGGGGCAGATGGCTACACCTTC.

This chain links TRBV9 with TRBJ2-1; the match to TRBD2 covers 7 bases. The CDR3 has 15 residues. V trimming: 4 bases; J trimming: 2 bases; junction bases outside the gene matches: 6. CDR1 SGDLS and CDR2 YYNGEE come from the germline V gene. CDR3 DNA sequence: TGTGCCAGCAGCCCACGGGAGGTCCCCTACAATGAGCAGTTCTTC. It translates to CASSPREVPYNEQFF. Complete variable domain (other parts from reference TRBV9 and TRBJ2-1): DSGVTQTPKHLITATGQRVTLRCSPRSGDLSVYWYQQSLDQGLQFLIQYYNGEERAKGNILERFSAQQFPDLHSELNLSSLELGDSALYFCASSPREVPYNEQFFGPGTRLTVL.

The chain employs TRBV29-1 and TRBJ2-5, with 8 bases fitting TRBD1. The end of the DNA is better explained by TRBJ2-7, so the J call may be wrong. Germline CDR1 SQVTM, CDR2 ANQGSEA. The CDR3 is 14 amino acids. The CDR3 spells CSANGQGRTYEQYF. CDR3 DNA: TGCAGCGCAAACGGACAGGGTAGAACCTACGAGCAGTACTTC.

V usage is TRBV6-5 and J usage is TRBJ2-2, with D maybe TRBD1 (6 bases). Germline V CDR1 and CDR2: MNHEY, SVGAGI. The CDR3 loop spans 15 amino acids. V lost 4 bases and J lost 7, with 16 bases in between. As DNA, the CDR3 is TGTGCCAGCAGTTCCCAGCTGGGGGCGGACGGGGAGCTGTTTTTT. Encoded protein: CASSSQLGADGELFF.

The CDR3 DNA sequence: TGTGCCAGTAACTCAGGGGGCCTCACTGAAGCTTTCTTT. This codes for CASNSGGLTEAFF. The chain carries TRBV19 and TRBJ1-1; 8 bases align to TRBD1. The V gene's germline CDR1 is LNHDA and CDR2 SQIVND (reference sequence). Trimming at V came to 7 bases and at J to 4 bases, leaving 5 bases not matched to a gene. CDR3 length: 13 residues.

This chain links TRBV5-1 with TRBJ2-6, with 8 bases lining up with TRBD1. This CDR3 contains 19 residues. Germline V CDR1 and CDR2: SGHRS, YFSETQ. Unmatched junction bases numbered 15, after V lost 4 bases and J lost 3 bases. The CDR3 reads CASSGFPGQGGGGANVLTF. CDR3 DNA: TGCGCCAGCAGCGGATTCCCTGGACAGGGCGGTGGTGGGGCCAACGTCCTGACTTTC.